This T cell receptor (beta chain) was sequenced during a study of T cell responses to AZD1222 COVID-19 vaccine. J lost 2 bases, V lost 4 bases, and 9 bases had no gene match. The CDR3 is 16 residues long. Germline V CDR1 and CDR2: LGHNA, YNFKEQ. Method: immunoSEQ multiplex PCR; TCRdb's copy keeps in-frame clones and lacks some. This sample has 180,000 or so clones, with 75% to 90% found just once. This sequence was found in an adult who received the MenACWY meningococcal vaccine as a control. Sequenced material: peripheral blood, taken 28 days after the second dose of the MenACWY control vaccine. The chain employs TRBV4-2 and TRBJ2-7; 9 bases are shared with TRBD2. This chain's CDR3 is CASSRIMTSGTYEQYF. The CDR3 DNA reads TGTGCCAGCAGCCGTATAATGACTAGCGGTACCTACGAGCAGTACTTC.